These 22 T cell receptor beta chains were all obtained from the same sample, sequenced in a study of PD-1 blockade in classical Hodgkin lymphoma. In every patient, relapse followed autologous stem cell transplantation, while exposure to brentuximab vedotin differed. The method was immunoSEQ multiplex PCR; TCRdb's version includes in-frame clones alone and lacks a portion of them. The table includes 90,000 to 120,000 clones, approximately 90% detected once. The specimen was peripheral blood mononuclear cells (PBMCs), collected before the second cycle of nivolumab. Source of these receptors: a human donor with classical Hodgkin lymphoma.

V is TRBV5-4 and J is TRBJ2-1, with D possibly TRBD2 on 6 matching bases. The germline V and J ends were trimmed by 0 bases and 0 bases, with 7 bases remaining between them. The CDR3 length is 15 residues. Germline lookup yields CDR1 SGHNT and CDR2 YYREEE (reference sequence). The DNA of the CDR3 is TGTGCCAGCAGCTTGGACGGGAGCTCCTACAATGAGCAGTTCTTC. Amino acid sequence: CASSLDGSSYNEQFF.

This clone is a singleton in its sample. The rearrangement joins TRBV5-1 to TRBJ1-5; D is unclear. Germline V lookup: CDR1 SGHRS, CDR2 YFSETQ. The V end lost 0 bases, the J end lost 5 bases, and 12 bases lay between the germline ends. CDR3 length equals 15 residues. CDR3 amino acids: CASSLEPGTYQPQHF. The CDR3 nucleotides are TGCGCCAGCAGCTTGGAGCCAGGCACCTATCAGCCCCAGCATTTT. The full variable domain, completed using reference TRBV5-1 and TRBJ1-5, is KAGVTQTPRYLIKTRGQQVTLSCSPISGHRSVSWYQQTPGQGLQFLFEYFSETQRNKGNFPGRFSGRQFSNSRSEMNVSTLELGDSALYLCASSLEPGTYQPQHFGDGTRLSIL.

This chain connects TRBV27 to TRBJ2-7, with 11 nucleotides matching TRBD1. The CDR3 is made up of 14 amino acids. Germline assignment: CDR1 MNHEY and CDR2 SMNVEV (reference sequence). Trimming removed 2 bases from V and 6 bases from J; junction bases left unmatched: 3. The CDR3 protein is CASSLGTGGREQYF. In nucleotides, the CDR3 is TGTGCCAGCAGTTTAGGGACAGGGGGGCGCGAGCAGTACTTC.

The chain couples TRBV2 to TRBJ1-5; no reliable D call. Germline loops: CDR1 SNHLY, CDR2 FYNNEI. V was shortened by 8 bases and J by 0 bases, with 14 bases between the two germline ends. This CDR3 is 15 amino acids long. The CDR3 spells CASRPSGNSNQPQHF. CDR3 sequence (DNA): TGTGCCAGCCGGCCATCGGGGAATAGCAATCAGCCCCAGCATTTT.

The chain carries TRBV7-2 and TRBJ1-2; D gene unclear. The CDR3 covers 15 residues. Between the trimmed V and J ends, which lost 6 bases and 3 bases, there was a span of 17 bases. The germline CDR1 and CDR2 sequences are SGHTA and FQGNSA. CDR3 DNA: TGTGCCAGCAGGCGTCTCGGGGTCGTTGACTATGGCTACACCTTC. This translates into CASRRLGVVDYGYTF. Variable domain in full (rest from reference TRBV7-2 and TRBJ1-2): GAGVSQSPSNKVTEKGKDVELRCDPISGHTALYWYRQSLGQGLEFLIYFQGNSAPDKSGLPSDRFSAERTGGSVSTLTIQRTQQEDSAVYLCASRRLGVVDYGYTFGSGTRLTVV.

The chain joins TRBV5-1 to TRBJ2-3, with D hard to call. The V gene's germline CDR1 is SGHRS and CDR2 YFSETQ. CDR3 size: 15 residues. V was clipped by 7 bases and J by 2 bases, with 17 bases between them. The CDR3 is CASGPLALNTDTQYF. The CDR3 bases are TGCGCCAGCGGGCCCCTTGCCCTAAACACAGATACGCAGTATTTT.

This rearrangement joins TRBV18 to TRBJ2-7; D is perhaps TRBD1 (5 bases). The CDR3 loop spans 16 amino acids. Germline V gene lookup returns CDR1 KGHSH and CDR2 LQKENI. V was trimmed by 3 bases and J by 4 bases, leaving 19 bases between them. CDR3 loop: CASSPTTALLAYEQYF. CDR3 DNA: TGTGCCAGCTCACCGACGACAGCCTTACTGGCTTACGAGCAGTACTTC.

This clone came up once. The CDR3 DNA reads as TGTGCCAGCAGCTTAGTGGGGGGGGAGACAGAGCAGTTCTTC. It is translated as CASSLVGGETEQFF. The chain couples TRBV11-3 to TRBJ2-1; 7 nucleotides match TRBD2. This CDR3 has 14 residues. The V and J ends lost 1 base and 10 bases, in that order; junction bases with no gene match: 7. Germline V CDR1 and CDR2: SGHNT, YENEEA. The full variable domain, with the rest looked up from reference TRBV11-3 and TRBJ2-1, is EAGVVQSPRYKIIEKKQPVAFWCNPISGHNTLYWYLQNLGQGPELLIRYENEEAVDDSQLPKDRFSAERLKGVDSTLKIQPAELGDSAVYLCASSLVGGETEQFFGPGTRLTVL.

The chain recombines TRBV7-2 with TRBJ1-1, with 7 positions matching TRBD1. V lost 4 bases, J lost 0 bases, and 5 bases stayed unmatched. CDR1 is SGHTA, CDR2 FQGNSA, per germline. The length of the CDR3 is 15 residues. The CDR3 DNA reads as TGTGCCAGCAGCTCACAACAGGGGTTGAACACTGAAGCTTTCTTT. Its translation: CASSSQQGLNTEAFF.

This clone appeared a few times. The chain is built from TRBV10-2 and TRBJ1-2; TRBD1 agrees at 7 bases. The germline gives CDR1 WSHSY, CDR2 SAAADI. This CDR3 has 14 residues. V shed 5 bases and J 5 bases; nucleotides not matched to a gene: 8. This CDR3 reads CASSQGTVTYGYTF. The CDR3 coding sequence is TGCGCCAGCAGTCAGGGGACAGTCACATATGGCTACACCTTC.

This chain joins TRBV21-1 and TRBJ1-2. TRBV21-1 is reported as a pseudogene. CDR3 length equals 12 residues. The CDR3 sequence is CASNPGGDGYTF. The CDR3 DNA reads TGTGCCAGCAATCCGGGGGGAGATGGCTACACCTTC.

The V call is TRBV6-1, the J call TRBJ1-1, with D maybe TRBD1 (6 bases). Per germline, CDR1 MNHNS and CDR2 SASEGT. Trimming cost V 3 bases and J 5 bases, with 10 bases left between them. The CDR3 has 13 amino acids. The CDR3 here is CASSDSRGTEAFF. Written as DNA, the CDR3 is TGTGCCAGCAGTGACAGCAGGGGTACTGAAGCTTTCTTT.

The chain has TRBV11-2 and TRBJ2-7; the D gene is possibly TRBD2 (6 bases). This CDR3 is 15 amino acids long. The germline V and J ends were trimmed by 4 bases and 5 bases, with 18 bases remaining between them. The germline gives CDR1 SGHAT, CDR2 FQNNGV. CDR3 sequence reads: CASSSAGLTTDEQYF. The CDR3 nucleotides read TGTGCCAGCAGCTCCGCGGGACTGACGACTGACGAGCAGTACTTC.

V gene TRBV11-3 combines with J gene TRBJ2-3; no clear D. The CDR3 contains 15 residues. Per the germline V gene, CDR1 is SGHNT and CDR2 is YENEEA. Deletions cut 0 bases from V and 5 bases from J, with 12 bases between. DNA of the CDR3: TGTGCCAGCAGCTTAGACGCCAGCGCCCTAGATACGCAGTATTTT. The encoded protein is CASSLDASALDTQYF.

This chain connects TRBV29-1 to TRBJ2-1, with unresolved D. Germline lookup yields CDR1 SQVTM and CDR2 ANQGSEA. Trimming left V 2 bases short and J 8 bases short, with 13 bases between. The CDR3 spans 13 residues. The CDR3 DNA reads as TGCAGCGTTGAAAAGGGCGGTGGCGATGAGCAGTTCTTC. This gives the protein CSVEKGGGDEQFF.

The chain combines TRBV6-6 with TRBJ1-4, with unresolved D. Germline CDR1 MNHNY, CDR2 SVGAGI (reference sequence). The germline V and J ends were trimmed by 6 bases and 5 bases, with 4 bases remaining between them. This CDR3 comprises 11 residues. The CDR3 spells CASRGNEKLFF. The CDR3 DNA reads TGTGCCAGCAGGGGGAATGAAAAACTGTTTTTT.

CDR3 sequence reads: CAISESKEGEQYF. The CDR3 DNA follows: TGTGCCATCAGTGAGTCGAAGGAGGGCGAGCAGTACTTC. The chain combines TRBV10-3 with TRBJ2-7; D is possibly TRBD2 (6 bases). The ends were cut back, 0 bases at V and 6 bases at J, with 9 bases in the middle. The CDR3 extends over 13 amino acids. The germline CDR1 and CDR2 sequences are ENHRY and SYGVKD.

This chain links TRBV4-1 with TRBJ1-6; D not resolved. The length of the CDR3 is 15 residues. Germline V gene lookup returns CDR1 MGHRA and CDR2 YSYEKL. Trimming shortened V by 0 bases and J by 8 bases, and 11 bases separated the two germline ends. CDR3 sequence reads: CASSQDTTWDSPLHF. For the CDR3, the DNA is TGCGCCAGCAGCCAAGATACGACATGGGATTCACCCCTCCACTTT.

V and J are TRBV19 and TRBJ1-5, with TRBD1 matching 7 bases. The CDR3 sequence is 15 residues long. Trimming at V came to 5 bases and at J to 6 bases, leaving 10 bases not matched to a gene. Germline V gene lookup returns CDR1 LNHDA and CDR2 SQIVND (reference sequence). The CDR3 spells CASSFRQGGSQPQHF. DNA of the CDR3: TGTGCCAGTAGTTTTAGACAGGGTGGATCTCAGCCCCAGCATTTT.

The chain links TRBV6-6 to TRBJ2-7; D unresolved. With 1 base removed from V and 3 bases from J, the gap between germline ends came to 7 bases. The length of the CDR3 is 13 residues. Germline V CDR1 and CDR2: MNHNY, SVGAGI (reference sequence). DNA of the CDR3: TGTGCCAGCAGTTACTACGAGAGCTACGAGCAGTACTTC. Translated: CASSYYESYEQYF.

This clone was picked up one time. In nucleotides, the CDR3 is TGTGCCAGCAGCTTCCTAGCGGGAGAGAGGCGCGGCTCCTACAATGAGCAGTTCTTC. Amino acid sequence: CASSFLAGERRGSYNEQFF. The chain carries TRBV11-2 and TRBJ2-1; TRBD2 aligns across 10 bases. V trimming: 3 bases; J trimming: 0 bases; junction bases outside the gene matches: 11. CDR1 is SGHAT and CDR2 is FQNNGV in the germline V gene. This CDR3 has 19 amino acids.

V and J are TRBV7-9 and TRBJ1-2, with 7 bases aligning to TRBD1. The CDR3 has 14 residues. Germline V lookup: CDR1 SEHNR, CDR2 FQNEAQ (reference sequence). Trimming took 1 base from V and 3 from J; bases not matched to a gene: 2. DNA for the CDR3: TGTGCCAGCAGCTTAGACAGGGGCCACTATGGCTACACCTTC. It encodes CASSLDRGHYGYTF. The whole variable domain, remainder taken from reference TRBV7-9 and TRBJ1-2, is DTGVSQNPRHKITKRGQNVTFRCDPISEHNRLYWYRQTLGQGPEFLTYFQNEAQLEKSRLLSDRFSAERPKGSFSTLEIQRTEQGDSAMYLCASSLDRGHYGYTFGSGTRLTVV.